This passage covers 20 T cell receptor beta chains from one sample sequenced in a study of prognosis after radiotherapy for stage I lung cancer. Multiplex PCR in two rounds served to amplify TCR beta CDR3 from genomic DNA. Used in first-round PCR were primers specific to each TRBV and TRBJ gene. TCRdb processed the multiplex PCR reads anew with MiXCR; each CDR3 protein has one entry. The sample holds roughly 20,000 distinct CDR3 sequences, less than 70% seen once. Specimen: PBMCs, collected before or after stereotactic body radiation therapy (not recorded which). The source is a donor of 50 years or more with non-small cell lung cancer.

The CDR3 loop reads CASSSRTSGRPDNEQFF. The CDR3 nucleotides are TGTGCCAGCAGTTCGCGGACTAGCGGGAGGCCCGACAATGAGCAGTTCTTC. This chain links TRBV28 with TRBJ2-1; 14 bases line up with TRBD2. Losses at the gene ends were 4 bases for V and 5 bases for J; bases not matched to a gene: 7. The CDR3 loop spans 17 amino acids. In germline, CDR1 is MDHEN, CDR2 SYDVKM.

Of note for this clonotype: A far larger clone is only one base removed, so a read error is likely. This chain links TRBV6-5 with TRBJ2-3; the D is unclear. Trimming removed 6 bases from V and 2 bases from J, with 6 bases in between. This CDR3 spans 12 amino acids. Germline assignment: CDR1 MNHEY and CDR2 SVGAGI. The CDR3 nucleotides are TGTGCCAGCAGCCCCTCCACAGATACGCAGTATTTT. Translated: CASSPSTDTQYF.

The table lists this clonotype with a few counts. The chain has TRBV11-2 and TRBJ2-1; D remains ambiguous. CDR3 length: 14 amino acids. The V end lost 5 bases, the J end lost 6 bases, and 14 bases lay between the germline ends. Germline V gives CDR1 SGHAT, CDR2 FQNNGV. The CDR3 DNA sequence: TGTGCCAGCAGCGATATATCTAGTGGCAATGAGCAGTTCTTC. This sequence encodes CASSDISSGNEQFF.

The V call is TRBV20-1, the J call TRBJ2-1; 9 bases are shared with TRBD2. V shed 4 bases, J shed 12 bases, and the junction held 10 bases outside the gene matches. Looked up from germline, CDR1 is DFQATT and CDR2 is SNEGSKA (reference sequence). The CDR3 spans 13 residues. CDR3: CSATIEAGGRQFF. CDR3 nucleotide sequence: TGCAGTGCTACAATAGAGGCGGGAGGGCGGCAGTTCTTC.

With respect to this clonotype: Compared with germline, one end of the junction differs, possibly owing to a read error. The chain links TRBV7-3 to TRBJ2-1; no reliable D call. There are 13 residues in the CDR3. CDR1 is SGHTA, CDR2 FQGTGA, per germline. DNA for the CDR3: TGCGCCAGCAGCGAGGTATCATGCAATGAGCAGTTCTTC. Protein sequence: CASSEVSCNEQFF.

This clonotype has ten or more counts. V is TRBV6-2 or TRBV6-3 and J is TRBJ2-2, with 9 bases fitting TRBD2. The CDR3 runs to 16 residues. Looked up from germline, CDR1 is MNHEY and CDR2 is SVGEGT. Trimming took 0 bases from V and 2 from J; bases not matched to a gene: 1. The CDR3 reads CASSYSTSGNTGELFF. The CDR3 bases are TGTGCCAGCAGTTACTCGACTAGCGGAAACACCGGGGAGCTGTTTTTT.

In its sample, this clonotype was seen many times. This sequence joins TRBV2 and TRBJ2-7, with 8 bases identical to TRBD1. Germline CDR1 and CDR2: SNHLY and FYNNEI. CDR3 length: 12 residues. V lost 10 bases to trimming and J lost 7 bases; unmatched junction nucleotides: 9. The CDR3 here is CATGQGGTEQYF. The CDR3 nucleotides read TGTGCCACTGGACAGGGCGGTACGGAGCAGTACTTC.

This clonotype is termed medium-sized. CDR3 sequence: CASSTGPPYNSPLHF. DNA of the CDR3: TGTGCCAGCAGTACGGGGCCCCCATATAATTCACCCCTCCACTTT. The rearrangement uses TRBV28 and TRBJ1-6, with D possibly TRBD1 on 5 matching bases. Trimming removed 5 bases at V and 4 bases at J, with 12 bases between. Germline assignment: CDR1 MDHEN and CDR2 SYDVKM. The CDR3 length is 15 residues.

This clonotype came up once. In DNA form, the CDR3 reads TGTGCCAGCAGTTCACGACAGGGCGGTCAGCCCCAGCATTTT. Translated: CASSSRQGGQPQHF. The rearrangement links TRBV6-5 to TRBJ1-5; 7 bases map to TRBD1. V shed 4 bases, J shed 6 bases, and the junction held 6 bases outside the gene matches. The CDR3 runs to 14 residues. CDR1 and CDR2 from the germline V gene are MNHEY and SVGAGI.

On this clonotype: A read error is likely here: a far larger clone is one base away. This sequence joins TRBV6-6 and TRBJ2-3; D gene uncertain. V gave up 0 bases and J gave up 2 bases, with 9 bases separating them. The V gene's germline CDR1 is MNHNY and CDR2 SVGAGI (reference sequence). This CDR3 has 15 amino acids. In nucleotides, the CDR3 is TGTGCCAGCAGTTACTCGTTCCGCGTCACAGATACGCAGTATTTT. Protein sequence: CASSYSFRVTDTQYF.

This clonotype showed up many times. The genes are TRBV3-1 and TRBJ2-3; 10 bases are shared with TRBD1. Trimming at V came to 4 bases and at J to 7 bases, leaving 8 bases not matched to a gene. The germline CDR1 and CDR2 sequences are LGHDT and YNNKEL (reference sequence). The CDR3 covers 15 residues. This chain's CDR3 is CASSPGTGDAYTQYF. Here the CDR3 DNA reads TGTGCCAGCAGCCCTGGGACAGGGGATGCGTATACGCAGTATTTT.

The chain recombines TRBV2 with TRBJ1-5; a possible D gene is TRBD1 (5 bases). The CDR3 is made up of 16 amino acids. The V and J ends lost 8 bases and 2 bases respectively, with 19 bases between them. The germline V gene has CDR1 SNHLY and CDR2 FYNNEI. The DNA for the CDR3 is TGTGCCAGCGGCCCCCGTCAGGGATGGGGCAATCAGCCCCAGCATTTT. Translation gives CASGPRQGWGNQPQHF.

This clonotype is medium-sized. This chain connects TRBV30 to TRBJ1-3; D gene ambiguous. CDR1 and CDR2 from the germline V gene are GTSNPN and SVGIG (reference sequence). V was shortened by 5 bases and J by 1 base, with 9 bases between the two germline ends. This CDR3 contains 13 residues. The CDR3 DNA is TGTGCCTGGGGACTTAATTCTGGAAACACCATATATTTT. It translates to CAWGLNSGNTIYF.

This clonotype was seen at least ten times. The chain links TRBV2 to TRBJ2-3; D possibly corresponds to TRBD2 (6 bases). From germline, CDR1 is SNHLY and CDR2 FYNNEI. CDR3 size: 12 residues. V gave up 7 bases and J gave up 4 bases, with 9 bases separating them. The CDR3 sequence is CASTTSPDTQYF. DNA of the CDR3: TGTGCCAGCACCACTAGCCCAGATACGCAGTATTTT.

Turning to this clonotype: A read error may produce the germline difference seen at one junction end. The rearrangement joins TRBV11-2 to TRBJ2-1; D is perhaps TRBD1 or TRBD2 (6 bases each). This CDR3 comprises 15 residues. Germline V CDR1 and CDR2: SGHAT, FQNNGV. CDR3 in amino acids: CASSLGKGGYNEQFF. For the CDR3, the DNA is TGTGCAAGCAGCTTAGGAAAGGGGGGATACAATGAGCAGTTCTTC.

A note on this clonotype: One end of the junction is discordant with germline, which a read error may explain. The genes are TRBV2 and TRBJ2-7, with D perhaps TRBD1 (6 bases). The CDR3 spans 14 residues. Looked up from germline, CDR1 is SNHLY and CDR2 is FYNNEI. In nucleotides, the CDR3 is TGTGTCAGCAGGGGATCCGAGACCCAATACGAGCAGTACTTC. Amino acids: CVSRGSETQYEQYF.

The V call is TRBV5-1, the J call TRBJ2-2, with 8 bases that match TRBD1. This CDR3 has 14 amino acids. Germline CDR1 reads SGHRS; CDR2 reads YFSETQ. The J segment lost 5 bases and the V segment lost 8 bases, leaving 8 bases of the junction unmatched. The CDR3 DNA sequence: TGCGCCAGTACCAGGGGGCTGGGGACCGGGGAGCTGTTTTTT. Its translation: CASTRGLGTGELFF.

This clonotype was observed a single time. J is TRBJ2-7 and V is TRBV6-1; 9 nucleotides match TRBD1. Germline V lookup: CDR1 MNHNS, CDR2 SASEGT. The ends lost 6 bases at V and 6 bases at J; junction bases unmatched: 6. This CDR3 region has 13 residues. The CDR3, as DNA: TGTGCCAGCAGGTCCCGGGACAGGGCCGAGCAGTACTTC. Its protein is CASRSRDRAEQYF.

In the case of this clonotype: This may be a read error, as it is one base from a much larger clone. CDR3 region: CASSLKEHTQYF. The CDR3 nucleotides read TGTGCCAGCAGCTTAAAAGAGCATACCCAGTACTTC. This chain links TRBV7-9 with TRBJ2-5; no reliable D call. The CDR3 is 12 amino acids. Germline V gene lookup returns CDR1 SEHNR and CDR2 FQNEAQ (reference sequence). Trimming stripped 2 bases from V and 8 bases from J, with 9 bases between.

Ten or more counts support this clonotype. The chain combines TRBV20-1 with TRBJ2-5; 9 bases map to TRBD2. The CDR3 has 15 amino acids. V shed 0 bases, J shed 2 bases, and the junction held 4 bases outside the gene matches. Germline-derived CDR1 and CDR2 are DFQATT and SNEGSKA (reference sequence). The DNA of the CDR3 is TGCAGTGCTAGAGAGGGTAGCGGGAGACAAGAGACCCAGTACTTC. Its translation is CSAREGSGRQETQYF.